A selection of T cell receptor beta chains follows, all from one sample in a study of blood T cell repertoires in COVID-19. Profiled with immunoSEQ multiplex PCR; TCRdb holds only in-frame clones, not every one. The table lists a few hundred thousand clones, approximately 90% of them singletons. The sample consisted of PBMCs or T cells enriched from blood (not recorded which). The receptors shown here come from a man in his forties or fifties who had recovered from COVID-19. The CDR3 runs from the conserved cysteine through the conserved F or W. Each record gives: J gene, D gene, V gene, clone size, CDR3 protein, CDR3 DNA. D genes are given only for firm matches. Not all rows give a size; the values are once, few, many and, for expanded clones, a class.

j_gene: TRBJ1-1
d_gene: .
v_gene: TRBV6-5
abundance: .
CDR3aa: CASSQGLYTEAFF
CDR3nt: TGTGCCAGCAGCCAGGGGCTTTACACTGAAGCTTTCTTT

j_gene: TRBJ1-1
d_gene: TRBD1
v_gene: TRBV7-3
abundance: .
CDR3aa: CASSPLTGDTEAFF
CDR3nt: TGTGCCAGCAGCCCCCTAACAGGGGACACTGAAGCTTTCTTT

j_gene: TRBJ2-3
d_gene: TRBD1
v_gene: TRBV5-8
abundance: .
CDR3aa: CASSPGQVNTDTQYF
CDR3nt: TGTGCCAGCAGCCCGGGACAGGTTAACACAGATACGCAGTATTTT

j_gene: TRBJ2-7
d_gene: TRBD2
v_gene: TRBV5-6
abundance: .
CDR3aa: CASSWTSGSYEQYF
CDR3nt: TGTGCCAGCAGCTGGACTAGCGGCTCCTACGAGCAGTACTTC

j_gene: TRBJ1-3
d_gene: TRBD1
v_gene: TRBV9
abundance: .
CDR3aa: CASSVGQGGPTSGNTIYF
CDR3nt: TGTGCCAGCAGCGTTGGGCAGGGGGGTCCTACTTCTGGAAACACCATATATTTT

j_gene: TRBJ2-1
d_gene: TRBD2
v_gene: TRBV9
abundance: .
CDR3aa: CASSVGSGRPNEQFF
CDR3nt: TGTGCCAGCAGCGTAGGTAGCGGGAGACCCAATGAGCAGTTCTTC

j_gene: TRBJ2-3
d_gene: .
v_gene: TRBV7-2
abundance: .
CDR3aa: CASSLGTSTDTQYF
CDR3nt: TGTGCCAGCAGCTTAGGTACAAGCACAGATACGCAGTATTTT

j_gene: TRBJ2-1
d_gene: TRBD2
v_gene: TRBV4-3
abundance: .
CDR3aa: CASSQDRRSGRAYPEQFF
CDR3nt: TGCGCCAGCAGCCAAGATAGGAGGAGCGGGAGGGCCTATCCCGAGCAGTTCTTC

j_gene: TRBJ2-4
d_gene: .
v_gene: TRBV7-9
abundance: .
CDR3aa: CASSPGQNPLAKNIQYF
CDR3nt: TGTGCCAGCAGTCCTGGACAGAACCCGCTAGCCAAAAACATTCAGTACTTC

j_gene: TRBJ2-5
d_gene: TRBD2
v_gene: TRBV11-3
abundance: .
CDR3aa: CASSLVGGGRYQETQYF
CDR3nt: TGTGCCAGCAGCTTAGTTGGCGGGGGGAGATACCAAGAGACCCAGTACTTC

j_gene: TRBJ1-1
d_gene: .
v_gene: TRBV7-3
abundance: .
CDR3aa: CASSGGLNTEAFF
CDR3nt: TGTGCCAGCAGCGGGGGGTTGAACACTGAAGCTTTCTTT

j_gene: TRBJ1-2
d_gene: TRBD1
v_gene: TRBV5-6
abundance: .
CDR3aa: CASSSGTDRYGYTF
CDR3nt: TGTGCCAGCAGCTCCGGGACAGATAGATATGGCTACACCTTC

j_gene: TRBJ2-5
d_gene: TRBD2
v_gene: TRBV27
abundance: .
CDR3aa: CASRALSGGQETQYF
CDR3nt: TGTGCCAGCAGGGCCCTAAGCGGGGGCCAAGAGACCCAGTACTTC

j_gene: TRBJ2-1
d_gene: TRBD1
v_gene: TRBV19
abundance: .
CDR3aa: CATTTAGTGVYNEQFF
CDR3nt: TGTGCCACCACCACCGCCGGGACAGGGGTTTACAATGAGCAGTTCTTC

j_gene: TRBJ2-7
d_gene: TRBD1
v_gene: TRBV18
abundance: .
CDR3aa: CASSPVTGTGGLTEQYF
CDR3nt: TGTGCCAGCTCACCAGTTACCGGGACAGGGGGCTTGACCGAGCAGTACTTC

j_gene: TRBJ2-3
d_gene: .
v_gene: TRBV27
abundance: .
CDR3aa: CASKPPLGGDTQYF
CDR3nt: TGTGCCAGCAAACCCCCCTTGGGGGGAGATACGCAGTATTTT

j_gene: TRBJ1-5
d_gene: .
v_gene: TRBV7-2
abundance: .
CDR3aa: CASSLVGGDQPQHF
CDR3nt: TGTGCCAGCAGCTTAGTTGGGGGCGATCAGCCCCAGCATTTT

j_gene: TRBJ1-5
d_gene: TRBD1
v_gene: TRBV2
abundance: .
CDR3aa: CASQLGQGANQPQHF
CDR3nt: TGTGCCAGCCAATTAGGACAGGGGGCGAATCAGCCCCAGCATTTT

j_gene: TRBJ2-1
d_gene: TRBD2
v_gene: TRBV5-4
abundance: many
CDR3aa: CASSPGLAEGYNEQFF
CDR3nt: TGTGCCAGCAGCCCGGGGCTAGCGGAGGGCTACAATGAGCAGTTCTTC

j_gene: TRBJ2-2
d_gene: .
v_gene: TRBV4-3
abundance: .
CDR3aa: CASSQDPGIGWTGELFF
CDR3nt: TGCGCCAGCAGCCAAGATCCAGGGATCGGGTGGACCGGGGAGCTGTTTTTT

j_gene: TRBJ2-1
d_gene: TRBD1
v_gene: TRBV5-1
abundance: .
CDR3aa: CASSLEASGGYNEQFF
CDR3nt: TGCGCCAGCAGCTTGGAGGCGTCAGGGGGATACAATGAGCAGTTCTTC

j_gene: TRBJ1-3
d_gene: TRBD1
v_gene: TRBV25-1
abundance: .
CDR3aa: CASSERSGTVSGNTIYF
CDR3nt: TGTGCCAGCAGTGAGCGTTCCGGGACAGTTTCTGGAAACACCATATATTTT

j_gene: TRBJ2-3
d_gene: TRBD2
v_gene: TRBV27
abundance: .
CDR3aa: CASKILAGASTDTQYF
CDR3nt: TGTGCCAGCAAGATACTAGCGGGGGCTAGCACAGATACGCAGTATTTT

j_gene: TRBJ2-3
d_gene: TRBD2
v_gene: TRBV27
abundance: .
CDR3aa: CASTPLAGSTQYF
CDR3nt: TGTGCCAGCACCCCATTAGCGGGTAGTACGCAGTATTTT

j_gene: TRBJ1-5
d_gene: TRBD1
v_gene: TRBV28
abundance: once
CDR3aa: CASISGQGNQPQHF
CDR3nt: TGTGCCAGCATAAGCGGACAGGGCAATCAGCCCCAGCATTTT

j_gene: TRBJ2-7
d_gene: .
v_gene: TRBV19
abundance: .
CDR3aa: CASSPPYPGSYEQYF
CDR3nt: TGTGCCAGTAGTCCCCCTTATCCAGGTTCCTACGAGCAGTACTTC

j_gene: TRBJ2-5
d_gene: TRBD1
v_gene: TRBV7-9
abundance: .
CDR3aa: CASSLGGTGVETQYF
CDR3nt: TGTGCCAGCAGCTTAGGAGGTACAGGGGTAGAGACCCAGTACTTC

j_gene: TRBJ2-1
d_gene: TRBD1
v_gene: TRBV16
abundance: .
CDR3aa: CASSQSVGTGAYNEQFF
CDR3nt: TGTGCCAGCAGCCAAAGTGTCGGGACAGGGGCCTACAATGAGCAGTTCTTC

j_gene: TRBJ2-4
d_gene: .
v_gene: TRBV2
abundance: .
CDR3aa: CASSEGSGGDIQYF
CDR3nt: TGTGCCAGCAGTGAAGGTTCAGGAGGTGACATTCAGTACTTC

j_gene: TRBJ2-1
d_gene: .
v_gene: TRBV19
abundance: .
CDR3aa: CASSIDLRAREFF
CDR3nt: TGTGCCAGTAGTATAGACTTGAGGGCTAGGGAGTTCTTC

j_gene: TRBJ1-2
d_gene: TRBD1
v_gene: TRBV7-9
abundance: .
CDR3aa: CASRVGQGAYYGYTF
CDR3nt: TGTGCCAGCAGGGTCGGACAGGGAGCATACTATGGCTACACCTTC

j_gene: TRBJ2-1
d_gene: TRBD2
v_gene: TRBV13
abundance: .
CDR3aa: CASSGRLALEQFF
CDR3nt: TGTGCCAGCAGCGGAAGACTAGCGCTTGAGCAGTTCTTC

j_gene: TRBJ1-6
d_gene: TRBD1
v_gene: TRBV25-1
abundance: .
CDR3aa: CASSDFGAGGSPLHF
CDR3nt: TGTGCCAGCAGTGATTTTGGGGCAGGGGGTTCACCCCTCCACTTT

j_gene: TRBJ2-7
d_gene: .
v_gene: TRBV27
abundance: .
CDR3aa: CASSLTGSYEQYF
CDR3nt: TGTGCCAGCAGCCTGACAGGCTCCTACGAGCAGTACTTC

j_gene: TRBJ1-1
d_gene: TRBD1
v_gene: TRBV28
abundance: .
CDR3aa: CASRSTGGEGDTEAFF
CDR3nt: TGTGCCAGCAGGTCAACAGGGGGCGAAGGAGATACTGAAGCTTTCTTT

j_gene: TRBJ2-5
d_gene: TRBD1
v_gene: TRBV5-4
abundance: .
CDR3aa: CASSFRTGEETQYF
CDR3nt: TGTGCCAGCAGCTTCAGGACAGGGGAAGAGACCCAGTACTTC

j_gene: TRBJ1-4
d_gene: TRBD1
v_gene: TRBV18
abundance: .
CDR3aa: CASSPFQQGDEKLFF
CDR3nt: TGTGCCAGCTCACCGTTTCAACAGGGGGATGAAAAACTGTTTTTT

j_gene: TRBJ2-7
d_gene: TRBD1
v_gene: TRBV11-3
abundance: .
CDR3aa: CASSSGPGQGPSGDEQYF
CDR3nt: TGTGCCAGCAGCTCCGGACCGGGACAGGGTCCGTCGGGGGACGAGCAGTACTTC

j_gene: TRBJ1-1
d_gene: .
v_gene: TRBV20-1
abundance: .
CDR3aa: CSAPQAEAFF
CDR3nt: TGCAGTGCTCCTCAGGCTGAAGCTTTCTTT

j_gene: TRBJ1-2
d_gene: .
v_gene: TRBV21-1
abundance: once
CDR3aa: CASSKERSKTVTAENYGYTF
CDR3nt: TGTGCCAGCAGCAAAGAACGCTCCAAAACAGTCACGGCCGAGAACTATGGCTACACCTTC